The rows below give T cell receptor beta chains drawn from one sample of a study of T cell changes during pregnancy in multiple sclerosis. Some clones are missing from TCRdb's copy, which holds only in-frame ones; the method was immunoSEQ multiplex PCR. The sample has more than 20,000 clones, approximately 95% seen once. This specimen consisted of CD8+ T cells from peripheral blood mononuclear cells, obtained in the third trimester of pregnancy. These receptors all stem from a female donor with multiple sclerosis, enrolled in a pregnancy study. The CDR3 runs from the conserved cysteine through the conserved F or W. The D gene is left open where the match is weak. Expanded clones get a size class; other rows say once, few or many, or leave the size out.

j_call v_call d_call cdr3_length clone_size cdr3_nt cdr3_aa
TRBJ2-2 TRBV7-3 - 14 - TGTGCCAGCAGCTCGGCCCCTAGCATCGGGGAGCTGTTTTTT CASSSAPSIGELFF
TRBJ2-3 TRBV5-1 - 16 - TGCGCCAGCAGCCCAGACAGGGAGGTGAGCACAGATACGCAGTATTTT CASSPDREVSTDTQYF
TRBJ2-7 TRBV6-5 - 13 - TGTGCCAGCAGTTACTCGAGGTTCCGGGAGCAGTACTTC CASSYSRFREQYF
TRBJ1-1 TRBV19 - 14 - TGTGCCAGTAGTATTGGGGACACAAACACTGAAGCTTTCTTT CASSIGDTNTEAFF
TRBJ2-5 TRBV5-4 - 14 - TGTGCCAGCAGCCAAATCGGGGGACAAGAGACCCAGTACTTC CASSQIGGQETQYF
TRBJ1-2 TRBV4-3 - 15 - TGCGCCAGCAGCCGGGAGGGGTCAGGAGCCGATGGCTACACCTTC CASSREGSGADGYTF
TRBJ1-2 TRBV13 - 13 - TGTGCCAGCAGCTTAGACAGGGTGGACGGCTACACCTTC CASSLDRVDGYTF
TRBJ2-2 TRBV27 TRBD2 16 - TGTGCCAGCAGTTCGACTAGCGGGAGTGGCACCGGGGAGCTGTTTTTT CASSSTSGSGTGELFF
TRBJ2-1 TRBV9 TRBD2 15 - TGTGCCAGCAGCGTAGACGGGAGGGTCTACAATGAGCAGTTCTTC CASSVDGRVYNEQFF
TRBJ1-3 TRBV12-5 TRBD1 16 - TGTGCTAGTGGTTTGGGGGAAGGGGGGACAGCAAACACCATATATTTT CASGLGEGGTANTIYF
TRBJ2-7 TRBV9 TRBD1 15 - TGTGCCAGCAGCGTGACCGGGACAGGTTATTACGAGCAGTACTTC CASSVTGTGYYEQYF
TRBJ2-7 TRBV11-2 - 15 - TGTGCCAGCAGCGGGGGGGACAAAAGCTCCTACGAGCAGTACTTC CASSGGDKSSYEQYF
TRBJ2-1 TRBV5-1 TRBD1 14 - TGCGCCAGCTGCTCTCAAGGGGGCCGGGATGAGCAGTTCTTC CASCSQGGRDEQFF
TRBJ2-7 TRBV7-9 TRBD2 17 - TGTGCCAGCAGCGGACTCTCCGGGACTAGCGGCTCCTACGAGCAGTACTTC CASSGLSGTSGSYEQYF
TRBJ1-1 TRBV19 - 16 - TGTGCCAGTAGTATACCCCAGGACAGCCAGAACACTGAAGCTTTCTTT CASSIPQDSQNTEAFF
TRBJ2-2 TRBV7-2 - 14 - TGTGCCAGCAGCTACGGGACTTCTACCGGGGAGCTGTTTTTT CASSYGTSTGELFF
TRBJ1-1 TRBV19 TRBD1 12 few TGTGCCAGTAGACAGGGGCGCACTGAAGCTTTCTTT CASRQGRTEAFF
TRBJ2-4 TRBV7-2 - 12 - TGTGCCAGCAGCCCCCTGGCGGACATTCAGTACTTC CASSPLADIQYF
TRBJ2-5 TRBV7-3 - 13 once TGTGCCAGCAGGTCGCCTCTCGGGGAGACCCAGTACTTC CASRSPLGETQYF
TRBJ1-5 TRBV15 TRBD1 20 once TGTGCCACCAGCAGAGATTCGGGACAGGGGGCGCCAAGAGCTCATCAGCCCCAGCATTTT CATSRDSGQGAPRAHQPQHF
TRBJ1-5 TRBV7-8 TRBD1 17 - TGTGCCAGCAGCTTAGGTCCGGGGACAGGGATCAATCAGCCCCAGCATTTT CASSLGPGTGINQPQHF
TRBJ2-2 TRBV11-2 - 14 - TGTGCCAGCAGCAAGATGGGACAACCCGGGGAGCTGTTTTTT CASSKMGQPGELFF
TRBJ2-7 TRBV6-6 - 12 - TGTGCCAGCAGTTCTACCCACTACGAGCAGTACTTC CASSSTHYEQYF
TRBJ1-1 TRBV11-3 TRBD1 13 once TGTGCCAGCAGCTTAGGTTACAGGGGAGAAGCTTTCTTT CASSLGYRGEAFF
TRBJ2-1 TRBV27 TRBD2 14 - TGTGCCAGCTCCCTCGGGGGGTCCTACAATGAGCAGTTCTTC CASSLGGSYNEQFF